This TCR beta chain derives from a study of tumor-infiltrating lymphocytes in localized non-small cell lung cancer. Overall study results and limits: TCR sequencing covered a subset of patients with enough tissue. Immunotypes IM1 and IM2 had similar TCR-derived T-cell fractions.

V shed 8 bases, J shed 4 bases, and the junction held 9 bases outside the gene matches. Germline-derived CDR1 and CDR2 are MNHNS and SASEGT. The CDR3 spans 14 residues. Only in-frame clones appear in the TCRdb table, and some are missing; sequencing was by immunoSEQ multiplex PCR. The sample records around 13,000 clones, 80% to 90% being singletons. As to this clone: Antigen unknown.

The TCR was taken from a human donor with non-small cell lung cancer. The chain is built from TRBV6-1 and TRBJ2-7, with TRBD1 identical over 9 bases. The sequenced sample was uninvolved lung tissue not adjacent to the tumor. This CDR3 is CASSLSGQGYEQYF. CDR3 coding DNA: TGTGCCAGCTCCCTCTCGGGACAGGGATACGAGCAGTACTTC.